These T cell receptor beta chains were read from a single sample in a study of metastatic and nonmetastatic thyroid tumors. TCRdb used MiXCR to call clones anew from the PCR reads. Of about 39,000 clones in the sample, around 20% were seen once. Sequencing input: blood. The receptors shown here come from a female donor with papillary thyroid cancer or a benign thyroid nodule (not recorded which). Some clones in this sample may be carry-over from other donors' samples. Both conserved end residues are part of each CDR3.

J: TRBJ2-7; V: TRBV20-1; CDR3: CSATPTGDPLAGGSWAYEQYF
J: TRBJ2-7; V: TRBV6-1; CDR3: CASGAGTKYEQYF
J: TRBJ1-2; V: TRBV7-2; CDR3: CASSFGQEYIYGYTF
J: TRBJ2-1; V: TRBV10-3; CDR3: CAISDLGGSTYNEQFF
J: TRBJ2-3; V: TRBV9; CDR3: CASSVGVLTDTQYF
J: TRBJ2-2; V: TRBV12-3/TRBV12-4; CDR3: CAYIFSGELFF
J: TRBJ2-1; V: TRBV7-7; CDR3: CASSLSFSGQEQFF
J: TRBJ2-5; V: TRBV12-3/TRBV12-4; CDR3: CASNNSGFEAQYF
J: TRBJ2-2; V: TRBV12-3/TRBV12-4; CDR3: CASCTGAPTGELFF
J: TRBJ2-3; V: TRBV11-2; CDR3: CASSWDTDTQYF
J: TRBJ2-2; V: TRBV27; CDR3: CAISPWTSGIIAGELFF
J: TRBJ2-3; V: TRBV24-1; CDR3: CATSDPGLAGRTDTQYF
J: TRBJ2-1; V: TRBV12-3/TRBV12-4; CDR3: CASSFTSINEQFF
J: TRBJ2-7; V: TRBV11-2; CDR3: CASSPGLAGGPWVEQYF
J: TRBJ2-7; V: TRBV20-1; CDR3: CSARDGTGDPYEQYF
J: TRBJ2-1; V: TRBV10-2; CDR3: CASSEGTGPYNEQFF
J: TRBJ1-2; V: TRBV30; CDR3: CAWSVRGIGYTF
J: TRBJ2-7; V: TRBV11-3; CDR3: CASSLGQGIPYEQYF
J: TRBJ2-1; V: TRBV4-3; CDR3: CASSQSPIAGGSDEQFF
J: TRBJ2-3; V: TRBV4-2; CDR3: CASSRLRPGGGTDTQYF
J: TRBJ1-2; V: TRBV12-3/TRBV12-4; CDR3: CASSLTGNYGYTF
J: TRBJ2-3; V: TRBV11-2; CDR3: CAGRAGQGNLLSTDTQYF
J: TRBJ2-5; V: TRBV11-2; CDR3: CASSYLAGGHGETQYF
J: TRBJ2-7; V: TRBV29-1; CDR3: CSVEESPYEQYF
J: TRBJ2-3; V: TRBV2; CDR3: CASRDRDWVRTDTQYF
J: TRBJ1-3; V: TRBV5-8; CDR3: CASGSPHSAGAGNTIYF
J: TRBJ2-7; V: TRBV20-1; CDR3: CSPRGGTEEQYF